The clone carrying this T cell receptor (beta chain) came up many times. V was trimmed by 6 bases and J by 7 bases, leaving 14 bases between them. The CDR3 contains 13 residues. The V gene's germline CDR1 is MNHEY and CDR2 SMNVEV (reference sequence). This entry belongs to a study of read filtering for tumor transcriptome and immune sequencing. Study summary: DNase treatment preceded whole-transcriptome library preparation.

Molecular barcoded adaptors covering alpha/delta and beta/gamma chains were used on approximately 400 ng RNA. Each CDR3 protein is one row after TCRdb ran MiXCR on the reads. The repertoire holds almost 40,000 distinct CDR3 sequences, around 15% seen once, with 15% to 20% in the top ten. Sequencing was done on a sample of a population of CD138-negative cells sorted from bone marrow. This receptor was taken from a donor aged 40 or older with multiple myeloma. V usage is TRBV27 and J usage is TRBJ2-3; no clear D gene. The CDR3 sequence: CASRTSSPHTQYF. The CDR3 nucleotides are TGTGCCAGCAGAACCTCATCACCTCATACGCAGTATTTT.